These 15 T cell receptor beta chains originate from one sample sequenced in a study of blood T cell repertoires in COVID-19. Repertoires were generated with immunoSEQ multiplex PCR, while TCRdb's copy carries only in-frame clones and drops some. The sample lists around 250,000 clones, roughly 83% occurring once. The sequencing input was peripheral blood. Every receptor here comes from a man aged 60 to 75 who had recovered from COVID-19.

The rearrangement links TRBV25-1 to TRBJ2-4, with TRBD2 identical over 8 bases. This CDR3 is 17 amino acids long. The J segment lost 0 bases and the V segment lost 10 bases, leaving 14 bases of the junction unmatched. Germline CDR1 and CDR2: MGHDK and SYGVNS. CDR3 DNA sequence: TGTGCCAACTGCGGGGGGATCTTGATCTCAGCCAAAAACATTCAGTACTTC. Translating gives CANCGGILISAKNIQYF.

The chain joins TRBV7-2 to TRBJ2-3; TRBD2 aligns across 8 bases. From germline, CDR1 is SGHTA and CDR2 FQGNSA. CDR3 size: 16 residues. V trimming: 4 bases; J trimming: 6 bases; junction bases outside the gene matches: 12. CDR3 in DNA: TGTGCCAGCAGCTGGGGTGGAGCGGGGGCTAGGGATACGCAGTATTTT. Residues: CASSWGGAGARDTQYF.

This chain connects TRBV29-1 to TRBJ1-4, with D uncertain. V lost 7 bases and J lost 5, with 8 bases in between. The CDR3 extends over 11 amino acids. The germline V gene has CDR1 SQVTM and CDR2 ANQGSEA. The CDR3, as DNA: TGCAGCGCCCGAGAAAATGAAAAACTGTTTTTT. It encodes CSARENEKLFF.

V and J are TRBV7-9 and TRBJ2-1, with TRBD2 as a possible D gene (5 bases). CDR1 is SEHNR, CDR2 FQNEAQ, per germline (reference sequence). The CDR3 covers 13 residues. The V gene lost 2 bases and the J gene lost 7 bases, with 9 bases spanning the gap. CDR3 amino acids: CASSLYSGNEQFF. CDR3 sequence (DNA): TGTGCCAGCAGCTTATACTCGGGAAATGAGCAGTTCTTC.

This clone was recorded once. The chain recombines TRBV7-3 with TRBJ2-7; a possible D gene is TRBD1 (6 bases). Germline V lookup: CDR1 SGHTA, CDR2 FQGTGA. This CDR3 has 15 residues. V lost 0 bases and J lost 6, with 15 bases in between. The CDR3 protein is CASSLTGAGIGEQYF. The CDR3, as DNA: TGTGCCAGCAGCTTAACGGGGGCTGGAATCGGCGAGCAGTACTTC.

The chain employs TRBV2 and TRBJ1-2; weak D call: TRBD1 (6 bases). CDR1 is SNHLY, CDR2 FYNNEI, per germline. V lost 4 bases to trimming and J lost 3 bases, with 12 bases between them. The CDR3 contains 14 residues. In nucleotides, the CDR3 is TGTGCCAGCAGTGGTTCAGGGGAGCACTATGGCTACACCTTC. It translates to CASSGSGEHYGYTF. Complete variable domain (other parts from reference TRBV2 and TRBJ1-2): EPEVTQTPSHQVTQMGQEVILRCVPISNHLYFYWYRQILGQKVEFLVSFYNNEISEKSEIFDDQFSVERPDGSNFTLKIRSTKLEDSAMYFCASSGSGEHYGYTFGSGTRLTVV.

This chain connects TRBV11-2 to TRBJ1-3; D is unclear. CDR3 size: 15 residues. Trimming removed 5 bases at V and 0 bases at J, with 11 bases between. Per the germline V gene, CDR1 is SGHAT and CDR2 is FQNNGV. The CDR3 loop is CASSRSGYSGNTIYF. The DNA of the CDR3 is TGTGCCAGCAGCCGGAGCGGGTACTCTGGAAACACCATATATTTT.

CDR3 bases: TGTGCCAGCAGCTGGGGACTCACCGACAATGAGCAGTTCTTC. It encodes CASSWGLTDNEQFF. The V call is TRBV7-9, the J call TRBJ2-1; D possibly corresponds to TRBD2 (6 bases). V shed 4 bases and J shed 5 bases, with 12 bases lying between them. This CDR3 is 14 amino acids long. Germline loops: CDR1 SEHNR, CDR2 FQNEAQ (reference sequence).

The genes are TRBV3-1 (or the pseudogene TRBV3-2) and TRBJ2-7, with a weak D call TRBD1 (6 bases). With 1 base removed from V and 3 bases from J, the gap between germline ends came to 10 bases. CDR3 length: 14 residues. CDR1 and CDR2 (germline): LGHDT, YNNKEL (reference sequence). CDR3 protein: CASSQGGGHYEQYF. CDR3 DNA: TGTGCCAGCAGCCAAGGTGGGGGACACTACGAGCAGTACTTC.

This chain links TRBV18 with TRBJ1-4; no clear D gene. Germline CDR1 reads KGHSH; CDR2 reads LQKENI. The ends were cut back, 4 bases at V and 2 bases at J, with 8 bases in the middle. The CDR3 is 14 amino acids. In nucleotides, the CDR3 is TGTGCCAGCTCACTCGGGAGGACTAATGAAAAACTGTTTTTT. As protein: CASSLGRTNEKLFF.

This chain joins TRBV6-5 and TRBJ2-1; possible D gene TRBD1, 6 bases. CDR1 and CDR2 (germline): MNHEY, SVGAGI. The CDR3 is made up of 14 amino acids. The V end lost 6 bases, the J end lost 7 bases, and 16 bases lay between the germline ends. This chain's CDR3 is CASSYSGVGNEQFF. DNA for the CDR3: TGTGCCAGCAGCTATTCAGGGGTGGGGAATGAGCAGTTCTTC.

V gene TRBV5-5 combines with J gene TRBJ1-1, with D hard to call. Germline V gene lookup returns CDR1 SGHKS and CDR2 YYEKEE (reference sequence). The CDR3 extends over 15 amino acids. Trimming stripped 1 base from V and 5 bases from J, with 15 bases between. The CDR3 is CASSLIGSGQTEAFF. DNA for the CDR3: TGTGCCAGCAGCTTGATTGGGTCTGGGCAAACTGAAGCTTTCTTT.

This CDR3 is CASSLEGTYNSPLHF. The DNA of the CDR3 is TGCGCCAGCAGCTTGGAGGGGACTTATAATTCACCCCTCCACTTT. This chain joins TRBV5-1 and TRBJ1-6; tentative D call: TRBD1 (5 bases). Germline lookup yields CDR1 SGHRS and CDR2 YFSETQ. Trimming shortened V by 0 bases and J by 4 bases, and 8 bases separated the two germline ends. CDR3 size: 15 residues.

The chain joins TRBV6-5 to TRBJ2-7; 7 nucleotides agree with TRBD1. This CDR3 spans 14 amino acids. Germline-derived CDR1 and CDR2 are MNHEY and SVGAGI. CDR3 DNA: TGTGCCAGCAGCGGGGATAGGGACAGACGACCTGTGGTAGTC. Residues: CASSGDRDRRPVVV.

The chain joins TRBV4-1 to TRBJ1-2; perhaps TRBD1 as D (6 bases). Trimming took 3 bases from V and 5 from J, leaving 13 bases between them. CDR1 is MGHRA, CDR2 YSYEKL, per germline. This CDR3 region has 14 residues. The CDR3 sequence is CASSQAGTTYGYTF. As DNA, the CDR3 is TGCGCCAGCAGCCAGGCCGGGACAACGTATGGCTACACCTTC.